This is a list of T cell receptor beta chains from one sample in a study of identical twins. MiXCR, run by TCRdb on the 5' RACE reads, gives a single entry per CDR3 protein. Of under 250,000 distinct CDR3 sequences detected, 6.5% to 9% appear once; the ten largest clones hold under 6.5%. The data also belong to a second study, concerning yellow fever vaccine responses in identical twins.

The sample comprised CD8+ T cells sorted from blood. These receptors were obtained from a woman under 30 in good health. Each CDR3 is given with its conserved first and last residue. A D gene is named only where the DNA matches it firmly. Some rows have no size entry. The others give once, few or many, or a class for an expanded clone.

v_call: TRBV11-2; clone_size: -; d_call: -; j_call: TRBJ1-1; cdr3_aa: CASSHLIGQMNTEAFF; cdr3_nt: TGTGCCAGCAGCCACCTCATCGGACAGATGAACACTGAAGCTTTCTTT
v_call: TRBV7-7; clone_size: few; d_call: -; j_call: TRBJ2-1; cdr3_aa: CASSFNLGNEQFF; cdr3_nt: TGTGCCAGCAGCTTTAATTTGGGCAATGAGCAGTTCTTC
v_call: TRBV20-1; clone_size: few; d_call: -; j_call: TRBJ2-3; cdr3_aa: CSVADTQYF; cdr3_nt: TGCAGTGTTGCAGATACGCAGTATTTT
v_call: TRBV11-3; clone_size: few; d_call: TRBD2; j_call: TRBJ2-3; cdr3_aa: CASSSGTSKVTQYF; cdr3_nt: TGTGCCAGCAGCTCCGGGACTAGCAAAGTTACGCAGTATTTT
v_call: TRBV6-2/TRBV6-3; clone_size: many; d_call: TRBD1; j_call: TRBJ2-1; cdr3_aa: CASTDLQGGAYNEQFF; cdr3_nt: TGTGCCAGCACGGACCTACAGGGGGGCGCCTACAATGAGCAGTTCTTC
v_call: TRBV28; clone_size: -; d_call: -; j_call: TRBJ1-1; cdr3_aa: CASSLNSGATEAFF; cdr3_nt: TGTGCCAGCAGTTTAAATTCGGGGGCCACTGAAGCTTTCTTT
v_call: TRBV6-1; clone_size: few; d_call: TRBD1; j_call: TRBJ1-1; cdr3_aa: CASTPWTGGTEAFF; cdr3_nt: TGTGCCAGCACCCCTTGGACAGGGGGGACTGAAGCTTTCTTT
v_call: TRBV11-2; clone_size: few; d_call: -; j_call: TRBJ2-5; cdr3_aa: CASSYAQGLTQETQYF; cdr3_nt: TGTGCCAGCAGCTACGCACAGGGATTGACCCAAGAGACCCAGTACTTC
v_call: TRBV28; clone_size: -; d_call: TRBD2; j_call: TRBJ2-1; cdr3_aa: CASSLLGTSGDSYNEQFF; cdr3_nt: TGTGCCAGCAGTTTACTCGGGACTAGCGGAGACTCCTACAATGAGCAGTTCTTC
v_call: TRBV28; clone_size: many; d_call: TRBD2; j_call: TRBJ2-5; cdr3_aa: CASSPAGDFQETQYF; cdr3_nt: TGTGCCAGCAGTCCGGCGGGAGACTTCCAAGAGACCCAGTACTTC
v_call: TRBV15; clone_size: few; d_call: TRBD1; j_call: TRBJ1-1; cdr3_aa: CATSRDLDRMNTEAFF; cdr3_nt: TGTGCCACCAGCAGAGATTTGGACAGGATGAACACTGAAGCTTTCTTT
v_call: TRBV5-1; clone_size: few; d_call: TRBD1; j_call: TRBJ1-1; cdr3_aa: CASSMTGRNTEAFF; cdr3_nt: TGCGCCAGCAGCATGACAGGGCGGAACACTGAAGCTTTCTTT
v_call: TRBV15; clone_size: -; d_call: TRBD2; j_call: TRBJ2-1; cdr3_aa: CATKDDGTSGYNEQFF; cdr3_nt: TGTGCCACCAAGGACGACGGGACTAGCGGTTACAATGAGCAGTTCTTC
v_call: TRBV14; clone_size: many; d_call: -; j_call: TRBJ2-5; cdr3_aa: CASRTTGIHETQYF; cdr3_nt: TGTGCCAGCAGAACAACCGGGATACACGAGACCCAGTACTTC
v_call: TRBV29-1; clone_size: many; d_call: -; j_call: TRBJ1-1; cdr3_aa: CSVCQGMNTEAFF; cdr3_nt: TGCAGCGTTTGTCAGGGGATGAACACTGAAGCTTTCTTT
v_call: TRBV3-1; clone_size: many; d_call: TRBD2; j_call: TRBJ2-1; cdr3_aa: CASSQELAGDNEQFF; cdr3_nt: TGTGCCAGCAGCCAAGAATTAGCGGGAGACAATGAGCAGTTCTTC
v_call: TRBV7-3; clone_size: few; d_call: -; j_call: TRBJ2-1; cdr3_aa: CASSRGGSYYNEQFF; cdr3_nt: TGTGCCAGCAGCAGAGGGGGTTCCTACTACAATGAGCAGTTCTTC
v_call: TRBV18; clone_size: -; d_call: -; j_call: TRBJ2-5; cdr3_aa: CASSPQLAEETQYF; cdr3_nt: TGTGCCAGCTCACCACAACTAGCCGAGGAGACCCAGTACTTC
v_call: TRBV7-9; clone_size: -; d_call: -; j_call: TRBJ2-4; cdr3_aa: CASSLGAPVAKNIQYF; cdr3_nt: TGTGCCAGCAGCTTAGGAGCCCCCGTAGCCAAAAACATTCAGTACTTC
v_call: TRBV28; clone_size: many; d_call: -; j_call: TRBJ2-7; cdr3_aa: CASRYGSRIGAYEQYF; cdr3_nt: TGTGCCAGCAGATACGGGTCGCGTATTGGGGCTTACGAGCAGTACTTC
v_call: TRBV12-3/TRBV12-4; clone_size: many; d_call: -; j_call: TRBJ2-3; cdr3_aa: CASSLELADTQYF; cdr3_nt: TGTGCCAGCAGTTTAGAGTTGGCAGATACGCAGTATTTT
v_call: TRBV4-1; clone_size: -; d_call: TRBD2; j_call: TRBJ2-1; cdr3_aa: CASSQALAGGASGGEQFF; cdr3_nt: TGCGCCAGCAGCCAGGCCCTAGCGGGGGGAGCCTCGGGCGGTGAGCAGTTCTTC
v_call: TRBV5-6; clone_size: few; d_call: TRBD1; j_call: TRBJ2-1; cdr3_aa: CASSSDRVVSYNEQFF; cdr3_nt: TGTGCCAGCAGCTCGGACAGGGTGGTATCCTACAATGAGCAGTTCTTC
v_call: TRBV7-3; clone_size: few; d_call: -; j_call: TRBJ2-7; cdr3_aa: CASSLFVAGEQYF; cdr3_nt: TGTGCCAGCAGCTTATTCGTAGCTGGGGAGCAGTACTTC
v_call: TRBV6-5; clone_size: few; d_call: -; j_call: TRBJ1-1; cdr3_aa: CASSSIKGENTEAFF; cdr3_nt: TGTGCCAGCAGTTCGATAAAGGGGGAGAACACTGAAGCTTTCTTT
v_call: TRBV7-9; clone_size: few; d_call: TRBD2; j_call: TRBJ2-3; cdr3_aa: CASGGGSTDTQYF; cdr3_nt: TGTGCCAGCGGGGGGGGGTCAACAGATACGCAGTATTTT
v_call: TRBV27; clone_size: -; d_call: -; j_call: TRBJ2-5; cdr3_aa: CASSLRGGRETQYF; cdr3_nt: TGTGCCAGCAGTTTAAGGGGCGGTCGAGAGACCCAGTACTTC
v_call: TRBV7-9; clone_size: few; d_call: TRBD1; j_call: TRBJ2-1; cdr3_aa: CASSPWTGSSYNEQFF; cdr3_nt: TGTGCCAGCAGCCCCTGGACAGGGAGCTCCTACAATGAGCAGTTCTTC
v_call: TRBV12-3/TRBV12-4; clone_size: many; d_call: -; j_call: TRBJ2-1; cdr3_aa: CASTLGEGSLEEQFF; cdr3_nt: TGTGCCAGCACCTTGGGCGAAGGGAGTTTGGAGGAGCAGTTCTTC
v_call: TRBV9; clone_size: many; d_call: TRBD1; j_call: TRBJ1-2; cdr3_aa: CASSEETGGGRYGYTF; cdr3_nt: TGTGCCAGCAGCGAGGAAACAGGGGGTGGACGTTATGGCTACACCTTC
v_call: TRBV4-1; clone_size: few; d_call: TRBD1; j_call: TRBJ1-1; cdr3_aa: CASSHAGTGINTEAFF; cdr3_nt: TGCGCCAGCAGCCACGCCGGGACAGGGATCAACACTGAAGCTTTCTTT
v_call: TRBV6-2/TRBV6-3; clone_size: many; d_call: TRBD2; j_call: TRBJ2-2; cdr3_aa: CASSYLRTSGITNTGELFF; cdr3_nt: TGTGCCAGCAGTTACTTGAGGACTAGCGGGATAACGAACACCGGGGAGCTGTTTTTT
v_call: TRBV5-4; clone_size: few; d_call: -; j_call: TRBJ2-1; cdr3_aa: CASRLGNEQFF; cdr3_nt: TGTGCCAGCAGGTTGGGCAATGAGCAGTTCTTC
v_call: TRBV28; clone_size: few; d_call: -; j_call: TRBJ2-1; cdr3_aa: CASSKTGRNEQFF; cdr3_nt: TGTGCCAGCAGTAAAACAGGGCGTAATGAGCAGTTCTTC
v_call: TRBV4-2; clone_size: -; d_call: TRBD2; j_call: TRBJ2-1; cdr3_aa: CASSQIAGNWDEQFF; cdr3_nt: TGTGCCAGCAGCCAGATAGCGGGAAATTGGGATGAGCAGTTCTTC
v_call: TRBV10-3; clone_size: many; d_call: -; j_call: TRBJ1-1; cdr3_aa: CAISGRGYNMNTEAFF; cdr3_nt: TGTGCCATCAGCGGGAGGGGGTACAACATGAACACTGAAGCTTTCTTT
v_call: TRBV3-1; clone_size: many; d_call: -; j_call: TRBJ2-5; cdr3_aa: CASSQVLRSGETQYF; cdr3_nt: TGTGCCAGCAGCCAAGTCCTACGGTCCGGAGAGACCCAGTACTTC
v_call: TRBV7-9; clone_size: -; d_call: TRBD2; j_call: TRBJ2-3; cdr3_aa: CASSIPNPGLKDTQYF; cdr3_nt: TGTGCCAGCAGCATACCGAATCCGGGACTAAAAGATACGCAGTATTTT
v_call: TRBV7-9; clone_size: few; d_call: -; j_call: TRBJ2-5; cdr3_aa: CASSFSGDPYF; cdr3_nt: TGTGCCAGCAGCTTTAGCGGTGACCCGTACTTC
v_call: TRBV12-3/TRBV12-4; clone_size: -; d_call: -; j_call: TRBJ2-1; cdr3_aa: CASSWGPGDEQFF; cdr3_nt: TGTGCCAGCAGTTGGGGTCCGGGCGATGAGCAGTTCTTC